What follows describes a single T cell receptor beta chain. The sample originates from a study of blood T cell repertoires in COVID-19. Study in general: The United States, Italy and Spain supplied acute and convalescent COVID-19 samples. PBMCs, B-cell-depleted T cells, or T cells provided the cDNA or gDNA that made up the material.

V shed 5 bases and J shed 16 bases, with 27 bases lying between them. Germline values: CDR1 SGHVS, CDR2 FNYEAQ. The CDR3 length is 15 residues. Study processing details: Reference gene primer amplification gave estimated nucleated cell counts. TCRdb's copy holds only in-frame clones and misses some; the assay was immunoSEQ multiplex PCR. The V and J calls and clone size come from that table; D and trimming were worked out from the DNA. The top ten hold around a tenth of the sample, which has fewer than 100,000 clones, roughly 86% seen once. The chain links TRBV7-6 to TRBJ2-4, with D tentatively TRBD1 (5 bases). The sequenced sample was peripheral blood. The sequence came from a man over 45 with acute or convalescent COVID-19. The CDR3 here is CASSPRASNALRLYF. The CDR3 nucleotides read TGTGCCAGCAGCCCCAGGGCCTCAAACGCTTTAAGGTTATACTTC.